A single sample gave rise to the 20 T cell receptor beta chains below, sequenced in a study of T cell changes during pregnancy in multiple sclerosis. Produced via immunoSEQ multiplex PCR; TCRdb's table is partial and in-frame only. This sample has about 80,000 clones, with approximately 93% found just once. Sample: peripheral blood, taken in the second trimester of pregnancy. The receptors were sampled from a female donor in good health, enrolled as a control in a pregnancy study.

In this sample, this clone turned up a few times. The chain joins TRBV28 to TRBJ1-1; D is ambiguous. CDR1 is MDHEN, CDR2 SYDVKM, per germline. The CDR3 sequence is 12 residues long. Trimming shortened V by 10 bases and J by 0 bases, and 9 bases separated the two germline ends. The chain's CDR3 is CATRELNTEAFF. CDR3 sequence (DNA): TGTGCCACCAGAGAGCTGAACACTGAAGCTTTCTTT.

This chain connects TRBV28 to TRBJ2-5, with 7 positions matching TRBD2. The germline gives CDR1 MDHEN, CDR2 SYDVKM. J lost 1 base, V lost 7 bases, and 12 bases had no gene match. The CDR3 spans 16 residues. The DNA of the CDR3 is TGTGCCAGCACGTCCTATACGGGAGGTCCCCAAGAGACCCAGTACTTC. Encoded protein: CASTSYTGGPQETQYF.

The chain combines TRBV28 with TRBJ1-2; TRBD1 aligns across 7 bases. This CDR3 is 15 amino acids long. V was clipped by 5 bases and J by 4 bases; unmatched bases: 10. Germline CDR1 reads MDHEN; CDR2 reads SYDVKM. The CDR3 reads CASSPGDSEGYGYTF. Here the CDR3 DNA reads TGTGCCAGCAGTCCGGGGGACAGCGAAGGCTATGGCTACACCTTC.

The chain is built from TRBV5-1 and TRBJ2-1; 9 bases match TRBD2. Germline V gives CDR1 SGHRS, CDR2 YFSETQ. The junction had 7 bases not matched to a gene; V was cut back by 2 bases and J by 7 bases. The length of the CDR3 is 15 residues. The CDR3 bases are TGCGCCAGCAGCTTTACGGCTAGCGGGATTAATGAGCAGTTCTTC. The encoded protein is CASSFTASGINEQFF.

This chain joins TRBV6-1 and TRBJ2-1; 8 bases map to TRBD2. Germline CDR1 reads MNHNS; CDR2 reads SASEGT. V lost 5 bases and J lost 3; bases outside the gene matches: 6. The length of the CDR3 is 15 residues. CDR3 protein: CASSLLADNYNEQFF. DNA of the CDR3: TGTGCCAGCAGTCTACTAGCGGACAACTACAATGAGCAGTTCTTC.

For the CDR3, the DNA is TGTGCCAGCAGTACGACCGGGACAGGGCCAGATACGCAGTATTTT. Translation: CASSTTGTGPDTQYF. The V gene is TRBV6-1, the J gene TRBJ2-3; 9 positions agree with TRBD1. The CDR3 loop spans 15 amino acids. Looked up from germline, CDR1 is MNHNS and CDR2 is SASEGT. Trimming took 5 bases from V and 4 from J; bases not matched to a gene: 7.

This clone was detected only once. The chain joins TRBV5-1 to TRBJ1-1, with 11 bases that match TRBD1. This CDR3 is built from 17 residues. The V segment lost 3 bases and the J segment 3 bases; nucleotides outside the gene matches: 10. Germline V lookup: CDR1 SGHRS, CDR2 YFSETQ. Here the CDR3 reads CASSYGTGGPMYTEAFF. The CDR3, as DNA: TGCGCCAGCAGCTACGGGACAGGGGGTCCTATGTACACTGAAGCTTTCTTT.

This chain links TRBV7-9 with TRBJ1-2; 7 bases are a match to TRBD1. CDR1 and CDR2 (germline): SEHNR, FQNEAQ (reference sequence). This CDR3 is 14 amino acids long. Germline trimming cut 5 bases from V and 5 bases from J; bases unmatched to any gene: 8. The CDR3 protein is CASSHGQDFYGYTF. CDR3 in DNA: TGTGCCAGCAGCCATGGACAGGATTTTTATGGCTACACCTTC.

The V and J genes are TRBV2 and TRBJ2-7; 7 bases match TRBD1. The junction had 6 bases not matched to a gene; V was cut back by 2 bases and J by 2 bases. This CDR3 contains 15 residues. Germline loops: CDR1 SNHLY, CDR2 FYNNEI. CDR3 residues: CASSESWQGAYEQYF. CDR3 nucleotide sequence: TGTGCCAGCAGTGAATCCTGGCAGGGGGCCTACGAGCAGTACTTC.

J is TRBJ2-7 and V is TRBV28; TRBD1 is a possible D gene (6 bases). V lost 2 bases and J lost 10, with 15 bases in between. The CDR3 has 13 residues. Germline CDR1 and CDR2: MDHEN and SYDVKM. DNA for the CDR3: TGTGCCAGCAGTTTAGGATCGACAGGCTTACAGTACTTC. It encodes CASSLGSTGLQYF.

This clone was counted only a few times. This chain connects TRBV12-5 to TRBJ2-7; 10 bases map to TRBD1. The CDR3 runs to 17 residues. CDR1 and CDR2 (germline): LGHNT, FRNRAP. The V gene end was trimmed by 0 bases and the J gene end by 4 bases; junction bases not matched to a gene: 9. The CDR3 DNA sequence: TGTGCTAGTGGTTTGGTACATGAGACAGGGGGCGGGTACGAGCAGTACTTC. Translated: CASGLVHETGGGYEQYF.

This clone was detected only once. CDR3 DNA sequence: TGTGCCAGCAGTGAAGACGGGGGACAGGGCTACAATGAGCAGTTCTTC. Residues: CASSEDGGQGYNEQFF. The chain recombines TRBV2 with TRBJ2-1; TRBD1 matches 9 bases. V dropped 1 base and J dropped 3; count of bases not matched to a gene: 4. Germline V gene lookup returns CDR1 SNHLY and CDR2 FYNNEI. CDR3 size: 16 residues.

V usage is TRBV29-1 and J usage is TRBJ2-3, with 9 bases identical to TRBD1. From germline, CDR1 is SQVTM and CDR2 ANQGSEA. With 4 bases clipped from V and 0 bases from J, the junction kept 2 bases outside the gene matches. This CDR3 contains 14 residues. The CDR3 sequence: CSVAGQGSTDTQYF. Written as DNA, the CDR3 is TGCAGCGTTGCTGGACAGGGGAGCACAGATACGCAGTATTTT.

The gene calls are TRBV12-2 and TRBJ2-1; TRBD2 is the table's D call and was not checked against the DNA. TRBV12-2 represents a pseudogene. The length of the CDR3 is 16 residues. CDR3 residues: CASTGLAEPPRNEQFF. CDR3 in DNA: TGTGCAAGTACGGGACTAGCGGAGCCCCCCCGAAATGAGCAGTTCTTC.

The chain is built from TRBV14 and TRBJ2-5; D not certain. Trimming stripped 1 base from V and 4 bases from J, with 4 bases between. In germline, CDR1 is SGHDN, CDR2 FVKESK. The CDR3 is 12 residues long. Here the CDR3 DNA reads TGTGCCAGCAGCCAAGTCCGAGAGACCCAGTACTTC. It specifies CASSQVRETQYF.

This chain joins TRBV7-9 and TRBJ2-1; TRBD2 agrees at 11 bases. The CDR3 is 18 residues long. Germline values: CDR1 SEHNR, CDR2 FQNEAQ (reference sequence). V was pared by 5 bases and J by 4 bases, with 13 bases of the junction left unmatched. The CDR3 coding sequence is TGTGCCAGCAGCCCACAACTCAAGACTAGCGGGGCTTACAATGAGCAGTTCTTC. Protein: CASSPQLKTSGAYNEQFF.

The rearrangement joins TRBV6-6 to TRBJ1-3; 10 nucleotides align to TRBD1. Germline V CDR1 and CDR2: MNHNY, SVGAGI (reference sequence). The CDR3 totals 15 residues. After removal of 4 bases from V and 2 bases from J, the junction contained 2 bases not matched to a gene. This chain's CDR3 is CASSSGQGAGNTIYF. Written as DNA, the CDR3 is TGTGCCAGCAGTTCAGGACAGGGGGCTGGAAACACCATATATTTT.

CDR3: CASSLGEEETQYF. The DNA for the CDR3 is TGTGCCAGCAGCTTGGGAGAGGAGGAGACCCAGTACTTC. This sequence joins TRBV5-4 and TRBJ2-5, with no clear D. The CDR3 spans 13 residues. V gave up 0 bases and J gave up 5 bases, with 8 bases separating them. CDR1 SGHNT and CDR2 YYREEE come from the germline V gene (reference sequence).

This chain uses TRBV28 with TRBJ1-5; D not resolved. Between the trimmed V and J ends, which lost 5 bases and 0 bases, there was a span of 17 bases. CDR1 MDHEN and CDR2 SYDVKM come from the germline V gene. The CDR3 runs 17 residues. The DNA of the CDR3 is TGTGCCAGCAGTCCCCCCCTGGGCCCAAATAGCAATCAGCCCCAGCATTTT. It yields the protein CASSPPLGPNSNQPQHF.

The CDR3 DNA sequence: TGTGCCAGCAGCCGGACTAGCGGCAACACCGGGGAGCTGTTTTTT. It specifies CASSRTSGNTGELFF. The chain is built from TRBV7-2 and TRBJ2-2; 10 bases align to TRBD2. CDR1 SGHTA and CDR2 FQGNSA come from the germline V gene. The CDR3 is 15 residues long. Trimming cost V 5 bases and J 2 bases; bases outside gene matches: 2.